The T cell receptor beta chain described here comes from a study of T cell changes during pregnancy in multiple sclerosis. Germline CDR1 reads SGHVS; CDR2 reads FQNEAQ. CDR3 length equals 16 residues. V lost 6 bases to trimming and J lost 8 bases, with 23 bases between them. Profiled with immunoSEQ multiplex PCR; TCRdb holds only in-frame clones, not every one. The repertoire includes tens of thousands of clones, about 91% of them detected once, and less than 0.45% sits in the top ten. This specimen was CD4+ T cells from peripheral blood mononuclear cells, taken in the third trimester of pregnancy. This chain links TRBV7-8 with TRBJ2-1; a weak D match, TRBD2 (5 bases). The sequence was obtained from a female donor in good health, enrolled as a control in a pregnancy study. DNA of the CDR3: TGTGCCAGCAGAGCTTTTCCGGCACAGCGGTTCCATGAGCAGTTCTTC. Encoded protein: CASRAFPAQRFHEQFF. The full variable domain, in which reference TRBV7-8 and TRBJ2-1 provide the parts outside the CDR3, is GAGVSQSPRYKVAKRGQDVALRCDPISGHVSLFWYQQALGQGPEFLTYFQNEAQLDKSGLPSDRFFAERPEGSVSTLKIQRTQQEDSAVYLCASRAFPAQRFHEQFFGPGTRLTVL.